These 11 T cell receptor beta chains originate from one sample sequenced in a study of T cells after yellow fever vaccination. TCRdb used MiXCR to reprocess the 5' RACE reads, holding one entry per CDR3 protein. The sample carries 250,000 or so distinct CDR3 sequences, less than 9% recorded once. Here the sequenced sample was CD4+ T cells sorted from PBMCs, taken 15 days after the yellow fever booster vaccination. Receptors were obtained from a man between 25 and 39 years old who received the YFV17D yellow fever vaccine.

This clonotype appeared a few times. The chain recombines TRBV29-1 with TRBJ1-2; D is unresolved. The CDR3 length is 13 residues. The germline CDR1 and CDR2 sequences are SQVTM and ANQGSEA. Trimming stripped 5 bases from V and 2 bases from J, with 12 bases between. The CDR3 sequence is CSVFAPSNYGYTF. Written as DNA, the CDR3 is TGCAGCGTTTTCGCGCCTTCCAACTATGGCTACACCTTC.

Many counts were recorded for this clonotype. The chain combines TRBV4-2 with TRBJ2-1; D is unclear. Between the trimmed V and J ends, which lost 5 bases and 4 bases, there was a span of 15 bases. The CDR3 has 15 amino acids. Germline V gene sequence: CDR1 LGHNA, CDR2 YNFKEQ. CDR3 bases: TGTGCCAGCAGCGTCAGTCAGGCCGCATACAATGAGCAGTTCTTC. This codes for CASSVSQAAYNEQFF.

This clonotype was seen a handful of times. DNA for the CDR3: TGCAGTGCCCAGCTGGGCGGGATGACCGGGGAGCTGTTTTTT. It encodes CSAQLGGMTGELFF. The chain uses TRBV20-1 and TRBJ2-2, with D possibly being TRBD2 (6 bases). The CDR3 consists of 14 residues. Germline-derived CDR1 and CDR2 are DFQATT and SNEGSKA (reference sequence). The ends were cut back, 6 bases at V and 5 bases at J, with 16 bases in the middle.

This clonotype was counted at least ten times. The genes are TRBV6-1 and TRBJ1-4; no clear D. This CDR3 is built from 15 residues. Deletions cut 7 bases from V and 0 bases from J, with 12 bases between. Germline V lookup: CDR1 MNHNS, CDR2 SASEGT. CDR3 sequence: CASKTVFATNEKLFF. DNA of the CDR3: TGTGCCAGCAAAACAGTCTTTGCAACTAATGAAAAACTGTTTTTT.

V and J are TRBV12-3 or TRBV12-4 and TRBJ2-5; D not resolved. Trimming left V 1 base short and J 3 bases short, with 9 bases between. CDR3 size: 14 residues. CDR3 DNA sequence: TGTGCCAGCAGTTTAGAGCTCGGAGAAGAGACCCAGTACTTC. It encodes CASSLELGEETQYF.

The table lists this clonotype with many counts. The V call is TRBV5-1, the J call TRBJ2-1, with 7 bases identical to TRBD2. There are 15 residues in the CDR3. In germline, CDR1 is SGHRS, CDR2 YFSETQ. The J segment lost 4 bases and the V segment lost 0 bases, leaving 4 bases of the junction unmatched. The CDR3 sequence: CASSLDPSGYNEQFF. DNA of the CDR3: TGCGCCAGCAGCTTGGACCCTAGCGGTTACAATGAGCAGTTCTTC.

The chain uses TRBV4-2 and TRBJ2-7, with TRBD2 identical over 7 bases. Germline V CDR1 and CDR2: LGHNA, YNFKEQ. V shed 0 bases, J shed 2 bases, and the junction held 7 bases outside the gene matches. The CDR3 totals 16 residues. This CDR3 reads CASSQDPQRETYEQYF. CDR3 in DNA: TGTGCCAGCAGCCAAGATCCCCAGCGGGAAACCTACGAGCAGTACTTC.

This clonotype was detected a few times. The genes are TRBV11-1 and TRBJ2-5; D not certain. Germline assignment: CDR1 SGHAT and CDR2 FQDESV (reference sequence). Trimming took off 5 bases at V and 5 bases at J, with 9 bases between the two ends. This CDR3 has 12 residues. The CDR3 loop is CASSQYTETQYF. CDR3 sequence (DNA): TGTGCCAGCAGCCAATATACGGAGACCCAGTACTTC.

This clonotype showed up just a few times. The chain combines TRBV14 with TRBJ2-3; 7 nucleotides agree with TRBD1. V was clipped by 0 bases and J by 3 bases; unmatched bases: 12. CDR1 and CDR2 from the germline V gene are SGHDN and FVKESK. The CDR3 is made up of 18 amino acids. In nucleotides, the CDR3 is TGTGCCAGCAGCCAAGAAATGACAGGGACACCTGGGACAGATACGCAGTATTTT. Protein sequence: CASSQEMTGTPGTDTQYF.

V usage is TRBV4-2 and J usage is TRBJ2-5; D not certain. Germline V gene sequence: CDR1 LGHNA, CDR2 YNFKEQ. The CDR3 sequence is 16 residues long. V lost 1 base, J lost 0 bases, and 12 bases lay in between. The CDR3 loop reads CASSQVLGADQETQYF. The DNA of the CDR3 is TGTGCCAGCAGCCAAGTTTTAGGCGCGGACCAAGAGACCCAGTACTTC.

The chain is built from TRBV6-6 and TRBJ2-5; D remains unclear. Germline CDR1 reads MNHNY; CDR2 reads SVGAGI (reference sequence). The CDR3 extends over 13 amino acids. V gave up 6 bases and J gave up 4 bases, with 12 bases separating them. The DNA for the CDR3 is TGTGCCAGCAGCTACGTTTGGGGAGAGACCCAGTACTTC. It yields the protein CASSYVWGETQYF.